Listed below are T cell receptor beta chains from one sample, sequenced in a study of shared clonotypes between healthy human individuals. TCRdb's copy holds only in-frame clones and misses some; the assay was immunoSEQ multiplex PCR. The top ten clones hold roughly 1.1% of a sample with some 1.4 million clones, around 97% of them seen once. Sequenced: naive CD4+ T cells sorted from blood. The receptors here all came from a man aged 30 to 45 in good health. Each CDR3 is given with its conserved first and last residue. Fields, in order: J gene, V gene, clone size, D gene, CDR3 DNA, CDR3 protein. D genes are given only for firm matches. Not all rows give a size; the values are once, few, many and, for expanded clones, a class.

TRBJ2-5 TRBV7-2 . . TGTGCCAGCAGCTTAGTGGCCGCCCAAGAGACCCAGTACTTC CASSLVAAQETQYF
TRBJ1-5 TRBV25-1 . . TGTGCCAGCAGCAGGGTTGGGGAGGGTCAGCCCCAGCATTTT CASSRVGEGQPQHF
TRBJ2-6 TRBV30 . TRBD2 TGTGCCTGGACCCCGGGAGGGGGGGCCAACGTCCTGACTTTC CAWTPGGGANVLTF
TRBJ1-1 TRBV9 . TRBD1 TGTGCCAGCAGCGCCCACAGGGGGCGAGGGGTTGGAGCTTTCTTT CASSAHRGRGVGAFF
TRBJ2-5 TRBV6-1 . . TGTGCCAGCAGTGAAGGCGACAGGACACAAGAGACCCAGTACTTC CASSEGDRTQETQYF
TRBJ1-2 TRBV18 few TRBD1 TGTGCCAGCTCACCAAAGGGACAGGGGGTTGGCTACACCTTC CASSPKGQGVGYTF
TRBJ2-1 TRBV11-2 . TRBD1 TGTGCCAGCAGCTTAAACTTACCGGCAGGGGGATATGAGCAGTTCTTC CASSLNLPAGGYEQFF
TRBJ2-1 TRBV9 . . TGTGCCAGCAGCGTAGTACCGATCCCGGCAAATGAGCAGTTCTTC CASSVVPIPANEQFF
TRBJ2-2 TRBV18 . TRBD1 TGTGCCAGCTCACCTTGGACAGGGAACACCGGGGAGCTGTTTTTT CASSPWTGNTGELFF
TRBJ2-1 TRBV7-8 . TRBD2 TGTGCCAGCAGCTTAGTAGCGGGGCTCAATGAGCAGTTCTTC CASSLVAGLNEQFF
TRBJ2-5 TRBV27 . TRBD2 TGTGCCAGCAGCCCAAGGGGGCTAGCGGGACTGGAGACCCAGTACTTC CASSPRGLAGLETQYF
TRBJ1-4 TRBV18 . TRBD1 TGTGCCAGCTCACCTACCTCGGGACAGGGCTACGGAAAACTGTTTTTT CASSPTSGQGYGKLFF
TRBJ2-1 TRBV9 . TRBD1 TGTGCCAGCAGCGACAGGGGAGACAATGAGCAGTTCTTC CASSDRGDNEQFF
TRBJ2-3 TRBV27 . TRBD2 TGTGCCAGCAGCAAACTAGCGGCGCGGGGGAGCACAGATACGCAGTATTTT CASSKLAARGSTDTQYF
TRBJ1-1 TRBV6-5 . . TGTGCCAGCCTCAGGGGCACTGAAGCTTTCTTT CASLRGTEAFF
TRBJ1-5 TRBV2 . . TGTGCCAGCAGCGACCACCACCAGCCCCAGCATTTT CASSDHHQPQHF
TRBJ2-7 TRBV7-9 . TRBD2 TGTGCCAGCAGCTCATGGACTAGCGGAGCCTACGAGCAGTACTTC CASSSWTSGAYEQYF
TRBJ2-7 TRBV5-4 . . TGTGCCTCTCACAAGGGGGGGCTCTCCTACGAGCAGTACTTC CASHKGGLSYEQYF
TRBJ2-7 TRBV5-1 . TRBD2 TGCGCCAGCAGCAAAATCCGGGACTATGACGAGCAGTACTTC CASSKIRDYDEQYF
TRBJ1-2 TRBV5-1 once . TGCGCCAGCAGCTTCGGCGTCGGGAGCTATGGCTACACCTTC CASSFGVGSYGYTF
TRBJ2-1 TRBV28 . TRBD1 TGTGCCAGCAGGGGATCCGGGACAGGGGCCTACAATGAGCAGTTCTTC CASRGSGTGAYNEQFF
TRBJ2-1 TRBV5-1 . . TGCGCCAGCAAGGTCGGAACTGAGCAGTTCTTC CASKVGTEQFF
TRBJ2-7 TRBV5-8 . TRBD1 TGTGCCAGCAGCCTTCCGGGACAGGGTTACGAGCAGTACTTC CASSLPGQGYEQYF
TRBJ2-1 TRBV6-6 . . TGTGCCAGCAGTCGTCGGCGATCTGATATCAATGAGCAGTTCTTC CASSRRRSDINEQFF
TRBJ1-2 TRBV5-1 . . TGCGCCAGCAGCTTGGAATTCGGTAGGCATGTGGATGGCTACACCTTC CASSLEFGRHVDGYTF
TRBJ2-7 TRBV21-1 . . TGTGCCAGCCAGGGCGCCCACCCCCTCTACGAGCAGTACTTC CASQGAHPLYEQYF
TRBJ2-1 TRBV29-1 . . TGCAGCGTTGCCCACCCGGAGTTCTTC CSVAHPEFF
TRBJ2-7 TRBV10-3 . . TGTGCCATCAGTGAGTCGATCTTATCCGAGCAGTACTTC CAISESILSEQYF
TRBJ1-1 TRBV11-2 . . TGTGCCAGCAGCAGCGGGGGGCGGTGGAACACTGAAGCTTTCTTT CASSSGGRWNTEAFF
TRBJ2-7 TRBV11-2 . . TGTGCCAGCAAAGGACGACTAGTAGATTACGAGCAGTACTTC CASKGRLVDYEQYF
TRBJ2-7 TRBV18 . . TGTGCCAGCTCACCAACTCGGACGGGGAACTACGAGCAGTACTTC CASSPTRTGNYEQYF
TRBJ2-1 TRBV5-1 . . TGCGCCAGCAGCCTATCGCGGCGGATCGAGCAGTTCTTC CASSLSRRIEQFF
TRBJ1-5 TRBV28 . . TGTGCCAGCAGTTTGAATAAACAGGGACGGCAGCCCCAGCATTTT CASSLNKQGRQPQHF
TRBJ2-7 TRBV5-1 . . TGCGCCAGCGACATCCCTGGGGGCAGTTCTTACGAGCAGTACTTC CASDIPGGSSYEQYF
TRBJ1-1 TRBV19 . . TGTGCCAGTAGTATTTCCGGGGACCCCGTGGGTACTGAAGCTTTCTTT CASSISGDPVGTEAFF
TRBJ1-3 TRBV15 . TRBD1 TGTGCCACCAGCAGTTACAGGGGCTCTGGAAACACCATATATTTT CATSSYRGSGNTIYF
TRBJ2-7 TRBV28 . . TGTGCCAGTTCAAAGGGGGGGGTCGAGCAGTACTTC CASSKGGVEQYF
TRBJ2-2 TRBV5-4 . TRBD1 TGTGCCAGCAGCTCGAAAGACAGGGACACCGGGGAGCTGTTTTTT CASSSKDRDTGELFF
TRBJ2-1 TRBV11-2 once . TGTGCCAGCAGCAAGATTCGGGGGTCTAACTACAATGAGCAGTTCTTC CASSKIRGSNYNEQFF
TRBJ2-3 TRBV6-5 . . TGTGCCAGCACCATTAGACAGTGGGATACGCAGTATTTT CASTIRQWDTQYF
TRBJ2-2 TRBV11-3 . TRBD1 TGTGCCAGCAGCCAGAGGGGGCCGAACACCGGGGAGCTGTTTTTT CASSQRGPNTGELFF
TRBJ2-2 TRBV28 . . TGTGCCAGCAGGTCTCTGAACACCGGGGAGCTGTTTTTT CASRSLNTGELFF
TRBJ2-7 TRBV9 . TRBD2 TGTGCCAGCAGCGTATCTGGACTAGCTAGCAGCGAGCAGTACTTC CASSVSGLASSEQYF